This T cell receptor (beta chain) was retrieved from a study of Graves' ophthalmopathy and Graves' hyperthyroidism. Whole-study findings and limits: Most thyroid clonotypes expanded beyond 0.001 frequency were also found in blood. An approximately 80% specificity and 87.88% sensitivity were achieved by a 13-signature model that separated ophthalmopathy from stable hyperthyroidism.

Physicians reached a diagnosis by relying on clinical symptoms, serum thyroxine, TRAb, thyroid ultrasound and orbital computed tomography. Notes on this clonotype: What it recognizes is unknown.

The TCR beta CDR3 regions underwent amplification from RNA transcripts. RT-PCR in the first round used HTBI primers; a second-round multiplex PCR followed. In TCRdb, the multiplex PCR reads were re-called with MiXCR into one record per CDR3 protein. The data contain about 1.2 million distinct CDR3 sequences, about 40% of them seen just once; the ten biggest clones take up 11%. The CDR3 runs to 14 residues. V was cut by 2 bases and J by 6 bases, with 13 bases left in between. Germline V lookup: CDR1 MGHRA, CDR2 YSYEKL. Sequenced: peripheral blood or thyroid tissue (not recorded which). The chain carries TRBV4-1 and TRBJ1-1; D unclear. The origin of this receptor is an adult man with Graves' hyperthyroidism. In DNA, the CDR3 is TGCGCCAGCAGCCAACCCCGACGATCCTCTGAAGCTTTCTTT. Translation gives CASSQPRRSSEAFF.